These T cell receptor beta chains were read from a single sample in a study of blood T cell repertoires in COVID-19. This table comes from immunoSEQ multiplex PCR, and its TCRdb copy is limited to in-frame clones, with some not included. The sample includes roughly 16,000 clones, around 80% seen only once; the top ten take 7% to 8.5%. Input material: peripheral blood. These receptors were obtained from a man in his sixties with acute or convalescent COVID-19. Both conserved end residues are part of each CDR3. The D gene is left open where the match is weak.

>TRBV9|TRBJ2-7|TRBD2
CASSLAGGFSYEQYF
>TRBV30|TRBJ2-3|TRBD1
CAWATGASTDTQYF
>TRBV2|TRBJ2-2|-
CASSGGQTTGELFF
>TRBV27|TRBJ2-7|-
CASSLAQASSYEQYF
>TRBV19|TRBJ1-1|TRBD1
CASSSFYRGETEAFF
>TRBV30|TRBJ1-6|TRBD1
CAWSVDRVNSPLHF
>TRBV7-9|TRBJ1-5|-
CASSLGGAYTQPQHF
>TRBV5-1|TRBJ1-2|TRBD1
CASSWTGGDGYTF
>TRBV5-1|TRBJ1-2|-
CASSYGQRNSYGYTF
>TRBV7-9|TRBJ2-7|-
CASSLGAGPYEQYF
>TRBV10-2|TRBJ2-5|TRBD1
CASSEPDRGGQETQYF
>TRBV7-2|TRBJ1-5|TRBD1
CASSQRDRGQPQHF
>TRBV19|TRBJ2-1|-
CASSIVEGTDNEQFF
>TRBV9|TRBJ1-1|-
CASSVGGHLNTEAFF
>TRBV6-1|TRBJ1-5|-
CASSESQGSNQPQHF
>TRBV5-1|TRBJ1-2|TRBD1
CASSVGQGPSGYTF
>TRBV5-1|TRBJ1-1|TRBD1
CASGRTGGTAEAFF
>TRBV5-5|TRBJ2-3|-
CASSLSIRGSAGTDTQYF
>TRBV5-1|TRBJ2-6|-
CASSFLRAGANVLTF
>TRBV29-1|TRBJ2-3|-
CSVGGPGTDTQYF
>TRBV7-9|TRBJ2-7|TRBD1
CASSPRTGNEQYF
>TRBV11-2|TRBJ2-3|-
CASSLTGTDTQYF
>TRBV4-1|TRBJ2-1|-
CASSQDDTAPNEQFF
>TRBV14|TRBJ2-6|TRBD2
CASSPRRGRASGFSGANVLTF
>TRBV7-9|TRBJ1-2|TRBD1
CASSSGQGIYGYTF
>TRBV18|TRBJ1-3|TRBD1
CASSLQTGNSGNTIYF
>TRBV7-6|TRBJ1-5|-
CASSEMPGESQPQHF
>TRBV7-9|TRBJ2-5|TRBD2
CASSSIAGAVQETQYF
>TRBV5-5|TRBJ2-7|-
CASSLPTEMNEQYF
>TRBV30|TRBJ1-1|-
CAWSPQGGTEAFF
>TRBV19|TRBJ1-5|TRBD1
CASSMTGASNQPQHF
>TRBV24-1|TRBJ2-3|TRBD2
CATSDFGGVSTDTQYF
>TRBV19|TRBJ2-7|-
CASGTTGGQDEQYF
>TRBV6-1|TRBJ2-7|TRBD1
CASSDFTGTGSYEQYF
>TRBV5-5|TRBJ2-3|-
CASSWTLSDTQYF
>TRBV5-5|TRBJ2-7|TRBD1
CASSTGQGAREQYF
>TRBV15|TRBJ1-2|-
CATSREVGIYGYTF
>TRBV7-9|TRBJ2-7|-
CASSLASSYEQYF
>TRBV18|TRBJ2-1|-
CASSPTGSNEQFF
>TRBV6-5|TRBJ2-1|-
CASTSQVYNEQFF
>TRBV5-4|TRBJ2-3|-
CASRMISDTDTQYF
>TRBV6-5|TRBJ1-1|-
CASSHGTLNTEAFF
>TRBV5-1|TRBJ2-3|-
CASSSVGFLTDTQYF
>TRBV6-6|TRBJ1-2|-
CASSRWVNPSGRTNYGYTF
>TRBV11-1|TRBJ2-1|-
CASSSGDTTSYNEQFF
>TRBV10-1|TRBJ2-7|TRBD1
CASTTGTGAYEQYF
>TRBV5-1|TRBJ1-2|TRBD1
CASSLGQRGTGGAYGYTF
>TRBV11-2|TRBJ1-1|-
CASSLAGVNTEAFF
>TRBV12-3/TRBV12-4|TRBJ2-2|-
CASRRYTGELFF
>TRBV11-2|TRBJ2-1|-
CASSPTSPAQFF
>TRBV12-3/TRBV12-4|TRBJ1-5|-
CASSLLLDQPQHF
>TRBV10-2|TRBJ2-5|-
CASTEETQYF
>TRBV19|TRBJ1-5|-
CASRPLDNYSNQPQHF
>TRBV19|TRBJ1-6|-
CASNAYGGGNSPLHF
>TRBV19|TRBJ1-3|-
CASSIESTPTSGNTIYF